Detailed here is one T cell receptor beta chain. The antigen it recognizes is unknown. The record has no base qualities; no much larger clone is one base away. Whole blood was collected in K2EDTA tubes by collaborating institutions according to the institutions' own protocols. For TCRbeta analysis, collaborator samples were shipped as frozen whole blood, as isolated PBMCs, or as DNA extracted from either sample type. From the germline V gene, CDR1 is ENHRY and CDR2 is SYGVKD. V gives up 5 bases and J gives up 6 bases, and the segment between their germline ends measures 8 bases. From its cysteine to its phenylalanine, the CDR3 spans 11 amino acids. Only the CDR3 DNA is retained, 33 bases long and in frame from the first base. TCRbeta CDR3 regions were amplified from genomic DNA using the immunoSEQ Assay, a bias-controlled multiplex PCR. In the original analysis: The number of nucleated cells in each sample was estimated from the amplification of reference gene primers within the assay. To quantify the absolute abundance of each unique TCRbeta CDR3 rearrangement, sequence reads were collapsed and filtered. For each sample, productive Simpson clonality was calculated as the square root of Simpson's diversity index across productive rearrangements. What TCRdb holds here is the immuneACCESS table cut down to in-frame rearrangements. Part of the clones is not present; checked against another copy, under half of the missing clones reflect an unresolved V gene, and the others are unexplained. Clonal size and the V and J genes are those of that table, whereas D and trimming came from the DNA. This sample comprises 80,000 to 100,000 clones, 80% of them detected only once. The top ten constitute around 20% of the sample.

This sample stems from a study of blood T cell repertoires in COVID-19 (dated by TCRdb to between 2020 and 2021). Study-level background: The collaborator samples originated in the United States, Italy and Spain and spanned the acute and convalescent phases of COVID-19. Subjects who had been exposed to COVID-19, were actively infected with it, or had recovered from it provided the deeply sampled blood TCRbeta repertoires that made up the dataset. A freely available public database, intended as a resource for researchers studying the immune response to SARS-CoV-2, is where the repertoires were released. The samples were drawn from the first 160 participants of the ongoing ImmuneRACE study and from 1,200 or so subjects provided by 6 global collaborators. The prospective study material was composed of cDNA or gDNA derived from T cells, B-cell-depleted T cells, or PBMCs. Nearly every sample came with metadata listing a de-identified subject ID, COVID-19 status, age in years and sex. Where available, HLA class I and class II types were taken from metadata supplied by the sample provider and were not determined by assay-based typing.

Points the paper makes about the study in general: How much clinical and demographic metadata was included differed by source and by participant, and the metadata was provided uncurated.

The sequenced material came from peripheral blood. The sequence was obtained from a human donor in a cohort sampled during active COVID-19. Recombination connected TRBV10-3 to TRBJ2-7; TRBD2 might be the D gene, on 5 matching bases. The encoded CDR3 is CAISSGGEQYF. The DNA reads TGTGCCATCAGTAGCGGAGGCGAGCAGTACTTC.